These T cell receptor beta chains were read from a single sample in a study of CD8 T cells in Susac syndrome. Via MiXCR, TCRdb re-called the immunoSEQ multiplex PCR reads, giving one row per CDR3 protein. The table includes fewer than 250,000 distinct CDR3 sequences, 90% to 95% detected once. Sequenced material: CD8+ T cells from PBMCs. The receptors derive from a human donor with multiple sclerosis. Both conserved end residues are part of each CDR3. The order of the fields is clone size, J gene, V gene, D gene, CDR3 protein, CDR3 DNA. D genes are given only for firm matches. Expanded clones get a size class; other rows say once, few or many, or leave the size out.

>-|TRBJ2-7|TRBV24-1|-
CATSDSLSGEQYF
TGTGCCACCAGTGATTCGTTATCGGGCGAGCAGTACTTC
>once|TRBJ2-7|TRBV29-1|-
CSVSDSHEQYF
TGCAGCGTTTCGGACAGCCACGAGCAGTACTTC
>-|TRBJ2-5|TRBV5-5|-
CASQGLEEAQYF
TGTGCCAGCCAGGGGCTGGAGGAAGCCCAGTACTTC
>-|TRBJ1-4|TRBV5-1|-
CASSLWTENEKLFF
TGCGCCAGCAGCTTGTGGACAGAGAATGAAAAACTGTTTTTT
>-|TRBJ1-2|TRBV19|-
CASTVRQVDGYTF
TGTGCCAGTACGGTCAGGCAAGTTGATGGCTACACCTTC
>-|TRBJ2-1|TRBV30|TRBD2
CAWRASGYNEQFF
TGTGCCTGGAGGGCTAGCGGCTACAATGAGCAGTTCTTC
>-|TRBJ2-3|TRBV5-6|-
CASSYTVSTDTQYF
TGTGCCAGCAGCTACACAGTTTCCACAGATACGCAGTATTTT
>-|TRBJ2-2|TRBV5-1|-
CASSLGGTGELFF
TGCGCCAGCAGCCTCGGAGGCACCGGGGAGCTGTTTTTT
>-|TRBJ2-3|TRBV9|-
CASSVQRSTDTQYF
TGTGCCAGCAGCGTCCAGCGGAGCACAGATACGCAGTATTTT
>-|TRBJ1-2|TRBV9|-
CASSVGDYGYTF
TGTGCCAGCAGCGTAGGGGACTATGGCTACACCTTC
>-|TRBJ2-1|TRBV12-3/TRBV12-4|-
CASSLTWDEQFF
TGTGCCAGCAGTTTAACCTGGGATGAGCAGTTCTTC
>few|TRBJ2-7|TRBV30|TRBD1
CAWRGRQGSYEQYF
TGTGCCTGGAGGGGAAGACAGGGGTCCTACGAGCAGTACTTC
>-|TRBJ2-1|TRBV7-9|TRBD2
CASRPFGGRWNEQFF
TGTGCCAGCCGACCGTTCGGCGGGAGGTGGAATGAGCAGTTCTTC
>once|TRBJ1-5|TRBV15|-
CATSARVNQPQHF
TGTGCCACCAGCGCCAGAGTCAATCAGCCCCAGCATTTT
>-|TRBJ2-7|TRBV2|-
CASSDGRDSYEQYF
TGTGCCAGCAGTGATGGACGGGACTCCTACGAGCAGTACTTC
>-|TRBJ2-5|TRBV12-3/TRBV12-4|-
CASSLALEHETQYF
TGTGCCAGCAGTTTAGCCTTAGAGCACGAGACCCAGTACTTC
>-|TRBJ2-3|TRBV13|-
CASSLDQSRDTQYF
TGTGCCAGCAGCTTAGACCAATCCCGTGATACGCAGTATTTT
>-|TRBJ1-2|TRBV7-9|-
CASSPRDFYGYTF
TGTGCCAGCAGCCCGAGGGACTTCTATGGCTACACCTTC
>-|TRBJ1-2|TRBV6-5|-
CASSYSGDGGYTF
TGTGCCAGCAGTTACTCCGGGGACGGTGGCTACACCTTC
>-|TRBJ1-2|TRBV29-1|-
CSVFYGYTF
TGCAGCGTCTTCTATGGCTACACCTTC
>-|TRBJ1-3|TRBV7-8|-
CASTMDDSGNTIYF
TGTGCCAGCACAATGGATGACTCTGGAAACACCATATATTTT
>once|TRBJ2-5|TRBV30|TRBD2
CAWNEVLAGETQYF
TGTGCCTGGAACGAGGTCCTAGCGGGAGAGACCCAGTACTTC
>-|TRBJ1-4|TRBV15|-
CATSRDGGRGNEKLFF
TGTGCCACCAGCAGAGATGGGGGCAGGGGTAATGAAAAACTGTTTTTT
>-|TRBJ2-3|TRBV7-9|-
CASRPRGTSGTDTQYF
TGTGCCAGCAGACCCAGAGGAACTAGTGGAACAGATACGCAGTATTTT
>-|TRBJ1-2|TRBV6-2/TRBV6-3|-
CASSYGPRSYGYTF
TGTGCCAGCAGTTACGGACCCCGATCCTATGGCTACACCTTC
>-|TRBJ1-2|TRBV4-2|-
CASSQGRGTEGYTF
TGTGCCAGCAGCCAAGGAAGGGGCACGGAGGGCTACACCTTC
>once|TRBJ2-7|TRBV4-1|TRBD2
CASSQEPPGVAGGLSYEQYF
TGCGCCAGCAGCCAAGAACCCCCGGGGGTAGCGGGGGGGCTGTCCTACGAGCAGTACTTC
>-|TRBJ2-1|TRBV6-6|-
CASSATGPYNEQFF
TGTGCCAGCAGTGCGACGGGGCCCTACAATGAGCAGTTCTTC
>-|TRBJ2-7|TRBV11-2|-
CASSLGQGEYEQYF
TGTGCCAGCAGCTTAGGGCAGGGCGAGTACGAGCAGTACTTC
>-|TRBJ2-1|TRBV5-4|-
CASSFPGSAIEEQFF
TGTGCCAGCAGCTTTCCGGGATCGGCAATTGAGGAGCAGTTCTTC
>-|TRBJ1-1|TRBV14|-
CASSQAKLVYTEAFF
TGTGCCAGCAGCCAAGCGAAGTTGGTGTACACTGAAGCTTTCTTT
>-|TRBJ2-1|TRBV7-2|-
CASSLAWNPSYNEQFF
TGTGCCAGCAGCTTAGCCTGGAACCCCTCCTACAATGAGCAGTTCTTC
>-|TRBJ2-7|TRBV7-8|TRBD2
CASSLGGLGLASYEQYF
TGTGCCAGCAGCTTAGGGGGTTTGGGACTAGCTTCGTACGAGCAGTACTTC
>-|TRBJ1-2|TRBV2|-
CASRWEPNYGYTF
TGTGCCAGCCGTTGGGAACCAAACTATGGCTACACCTTC
>-|TRBJ2-1|TRBV30|TRBD2
CAWTSGDNEQFF
TGTGCCTGGACTAGCGGTGACAATGAGCAGTTCTTC
>few|TRBJ2-2|TRBV6-5|-
CASSLEGGELFF
TGTGCCAGCAGCTTGGAGGGCGGGGAGCTGTTTTTT
>-|TRBJ2-1|TRBV9|TRBD2
CASSGSGTSGFYAYNEQFF
TGTGCCAGCAGCGGCTCCGGGACTAGCGGTTTTTATGCCTACAATGAGCAGTTCTTC
>-|TRBJ1-2|TRBV4-3|-
CASSQDPTTVGANYGYTF
TGCGCCAGCAGCCAAGATCCCACGACCGTAGGGGCTAACTATGGCTACACCTTC
>-|TRBJ1-4|TRBV7-6|-
CASSGATNEKLFF
TGTGCCAGCAGCGGTGCAACTAATGAAAAACTGTTTTTT
>once|TRBJ2-7|TRBV20-1|TRBD1
CSAKTGSYEQYF
TGCAGTGCTAAGACAGGGTCCTACGAGCAGTACTTC
>-|TRBJ1-1|TRBV28|TRBD1
CASSLIGTGVGEAFF
TGTGCCAGCAGTTTGATTGGGACAGGGGTAGGAGAAGCTTTCTTT
>-|TRBJ2-3|TRBV29-1|-
CSVVSASTDTQYF
TGCAGCGTTGTTTCCGCCAGCACAGATACGCAGTATTTT
>few|TRBJ2-4|TRBV30|-
CAWSVDAKNIQYF
TGTGCCTGGAGTGTAGACGCCAAAAACATTCAGTACTTC
>-|TRBJ2-1|TRBV6-5|TRBD1
CASSPTGTGSHEQFF
TGTGCCAGCAGCCCGACCGGGACAGGAAGTCATGAGCAGTTCTTC
>-|TRBJ2-7|TRBV11-3|-
CASTPDRLSYEQYF
TGTGCCAGCACCCCCGACAGACTCTCCTACGAGCAGTACTTC
>-|TRBJ1-2|TRBV13|-
CASSLDRGRIDGYTF
TGTGCCAGCAGCTTGGACCGTGGGAGGATCGATGGCTACACCTTC
>few|TRBJ1-1|TRBV6-5|-
CASSSGGNTEAFF
TGTGCCAGCAGTTCTGGGGGGAACACTGAAGCTTTCTTT
>-|TRBJ2-5|TRBV2|-
CASRAQGRETQYF
TGTGCCAGCAGAGCCCAGGGACGGGAGACCCAGTACTTC
>-|TRBJ2-1|TRBV7-9|-
CASSPQRDWEQFF
TGTGCCAGCAGTCCCCAGAGGGACTGGGAGCAGTTCTTC
>-|TRBJ2-5|TRBV13|TRBD1
CASSPQGAPETQYF
TGTGCCAGCAGCCCACAGGGGGCCCCAGAGACCCAGTACTTC
>-|TRBJ2-5|TRBV10-3|-
CAISEGRVGRQETQYF
TGTGCCATCAGTGAGGGGCGGGTTGGCCGACAAGAGACCCAGTACTTC
>-|TRBJ2-5|TRBV6-1|-
CASGARLYETQYF
TGTGCCAGCGGTGCCAGGCTGTACGAGACCCAGTACTTC
>-|TRBJ2-5|TRBV7-8|TRBD1
CASSLEDRGQTQYF
TGTGCCAGCAGCTTAGAAGACAGGGGTCAGACCCAGTACTTC
>-|TRBJ1-2|TRBV30|-
CAWNMGYGYTF
TGTGCCTGGAACATGGGGTATGGCTACACCTTC
>-|TRBJ1-1|TRBV9|-
CASSAVDQMNTEAFF
TGTGCCAGCAGCGCCGTAGATCAGATGAACACTGAAGCTTTCTTT
>-|TRBJ1-5|TRBV27|-
CASGKVGVTHLQPQHF
TGTGCCAGCGGTAAAGTAGGGGTGACTCACCTCCAGCCCCAGCATTTT
>-|TRBJ2-3|TRBV13|TRBD1
CASSSTRQGRTDTQYF
TGTGCCAGCAGCTCCACCCGACAGGGGAGGACAGATACGCAGTATTTT
>-|TRBJ2-5|TRBV9|-
CASSSPSDNQETQYF
TGTGCCAGCAGCTCCCCGTCCGACAACCAAGAGACCCAGTACTTC
>-|TRBJ2-6|TRBV27|-
CASSSRSGANVLTF
TGTGCCAGCAGTTCCCGCTCTGGGGCCAACGTCCTGACTTTC
>-|TRBJ2-7|TRBV7-9|TRBD2
CASSSTSGGLEQYF
TGTGCCAGCAGCTCAACTAGCGGGGGGTTGGAGCAGTACTTC